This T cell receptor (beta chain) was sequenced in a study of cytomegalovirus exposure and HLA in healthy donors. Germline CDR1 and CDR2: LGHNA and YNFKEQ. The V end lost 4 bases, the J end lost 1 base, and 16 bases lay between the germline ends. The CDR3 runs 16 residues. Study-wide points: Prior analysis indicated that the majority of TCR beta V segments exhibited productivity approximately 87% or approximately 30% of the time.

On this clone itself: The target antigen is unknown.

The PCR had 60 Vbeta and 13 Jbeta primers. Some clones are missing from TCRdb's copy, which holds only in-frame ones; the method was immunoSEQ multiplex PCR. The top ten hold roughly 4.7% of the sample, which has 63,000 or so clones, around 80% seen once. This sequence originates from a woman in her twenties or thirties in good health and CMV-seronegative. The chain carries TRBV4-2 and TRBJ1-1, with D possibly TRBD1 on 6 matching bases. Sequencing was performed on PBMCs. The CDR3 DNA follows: TGTGCCAGCAGCCCCCATCCCGGACAGAAGAACACTGAAGCTTTCTTT. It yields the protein CASSPHPGQKNTEAFF.